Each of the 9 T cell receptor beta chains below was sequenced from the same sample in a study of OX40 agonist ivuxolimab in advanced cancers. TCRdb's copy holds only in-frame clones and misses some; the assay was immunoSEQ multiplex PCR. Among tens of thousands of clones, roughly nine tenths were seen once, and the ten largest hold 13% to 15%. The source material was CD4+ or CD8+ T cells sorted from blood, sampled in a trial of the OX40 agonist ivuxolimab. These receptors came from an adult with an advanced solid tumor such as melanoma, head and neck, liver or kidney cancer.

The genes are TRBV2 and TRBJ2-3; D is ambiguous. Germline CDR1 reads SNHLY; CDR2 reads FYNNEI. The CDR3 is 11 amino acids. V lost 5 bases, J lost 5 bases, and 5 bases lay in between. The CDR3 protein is CASSTEDTQYF. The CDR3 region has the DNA TGTGCCAGCAGTACGGAAGATACGCAGTATTTT. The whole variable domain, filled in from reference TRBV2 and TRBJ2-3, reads EPEVTQTPSHQVTQMGQEVILRCVPISNHLYFYWYRQILGQKVEFLVSFYNNEISEKSEIFDDQFSVERPDGSNFTLKIRSTKLEDSAMYFCASSTEDTQYFGPGTRLTVL.

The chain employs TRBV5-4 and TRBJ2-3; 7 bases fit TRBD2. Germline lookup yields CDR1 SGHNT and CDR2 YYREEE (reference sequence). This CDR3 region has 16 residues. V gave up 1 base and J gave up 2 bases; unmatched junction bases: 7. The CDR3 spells CASSLREAGPTDTQYF. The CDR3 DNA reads TGTGCCAGCAGCTTGAGGGAAGCGGGACCCACAGATACGCAGTATTTT.

DNA of the CDR3: TGTGCCAGCAGGGGCTTAGGCGGAGATACGCAGTATTTT. Its translation is CASRGLGGDTQYF. The V and J genes are TRBV5-6 and TRBJ2-3; D remains unclear. This CDR3 has 13 residues. Germline V gives CDR1 SGHDT, CDR2 YYEEEE. V lost 5 bases, J lost 5 bases, and 12 bases lay in between. Full variable domain (remainder filled in from reference TRBV5-6 and TRBJ2-3): DAGVTQSPTHLIKTRGQQVTLRCSPKSGHDTVSWYQQALGQGPQFIFQYYEEEERQRGNFPDRFSGHQFPNYSSELNVNALLLGDSALYLCASRGLGGDTQYFGPGTRLTVL.

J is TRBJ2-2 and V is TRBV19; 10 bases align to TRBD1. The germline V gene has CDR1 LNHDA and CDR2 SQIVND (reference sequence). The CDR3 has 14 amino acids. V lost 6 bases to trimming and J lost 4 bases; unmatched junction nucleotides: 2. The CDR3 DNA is TGTGCCAGTAGGACAGGGGGCGGCACCGGGGAGCTGTTTTTT. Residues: CASRTGGGTGELFF.

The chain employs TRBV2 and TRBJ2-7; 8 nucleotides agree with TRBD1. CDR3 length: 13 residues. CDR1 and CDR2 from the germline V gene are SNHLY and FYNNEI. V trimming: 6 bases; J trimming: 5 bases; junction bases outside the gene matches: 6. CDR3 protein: CASSPTGVNEQYF. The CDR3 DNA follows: TGTGCCAGCAGCCCGACAGGGGTCAACGAGCAGTACTTC.

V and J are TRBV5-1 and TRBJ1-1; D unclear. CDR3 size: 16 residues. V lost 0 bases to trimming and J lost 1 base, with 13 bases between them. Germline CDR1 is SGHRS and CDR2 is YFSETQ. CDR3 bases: TGCGCCAGCAGCTTGGCCTTAGCAGGTACGAACACTGAAGCTTTCTTT. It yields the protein CASSLALAGTNTEAFF.

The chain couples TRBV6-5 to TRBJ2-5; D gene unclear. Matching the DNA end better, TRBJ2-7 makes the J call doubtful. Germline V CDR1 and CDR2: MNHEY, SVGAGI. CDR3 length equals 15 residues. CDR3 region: CASSYSNRANYEQYF. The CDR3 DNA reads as TGTGCCAGCAGTTACTCGAACAGAGCAAACTACGAGCAGTACTTC.

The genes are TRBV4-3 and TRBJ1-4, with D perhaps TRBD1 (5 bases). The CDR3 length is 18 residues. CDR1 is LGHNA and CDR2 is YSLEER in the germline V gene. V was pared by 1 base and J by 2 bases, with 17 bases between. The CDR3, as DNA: TGCGCCAGCAGCCAAGCCCGAACACCAGGGTTGACTAATGAAAAACTGTTTTTT. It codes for CASSQARTPGLTNEKLFF.

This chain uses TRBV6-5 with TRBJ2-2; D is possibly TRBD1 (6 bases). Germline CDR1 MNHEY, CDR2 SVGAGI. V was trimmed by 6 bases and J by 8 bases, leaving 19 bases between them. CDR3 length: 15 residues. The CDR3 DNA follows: TGTGCCAGCAGCCGACTAACGACAGGAGAGGGGGAGCTGTTTTTT. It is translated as CASSRLTTGEGELFF.